These T cell receptor beta chains were read from a single sample in a study of T-cell reconstitution after alpha-beta-depleted transplantation in children. TCRdb called the PCR reads again in MiXCR, with one record for every CDR3 protein. The table records approximately 190,000 distinct CDR3 sequences, around 7.7% of them present only once. The material sequenced was PBMCs, mostly from graft donor cells, taken 360 days after TCRalphabeta/CD19-depleted stem cell transplant. The receptor source for this set is a male patient aged 2 to 10 who had a stem cell transplant for acute myeloid leukemia, so the T cells may come from the graft donor. CDR3s include the opening cysteine and the closing phenylalanine or tryptophan. The D gene is left open where the match is weak. Clone size is stated in some rows and not others, as once, few, many or a class when expanded.

CDR3nt: TGTGCCAGCAGATGGGCAGGGGCCAAAAACATTCAGTACTTC
CDR3aa: CASRWAGAKNIQYF
d_gene: .
j_gene: TRBJ2-4
abundance: .
len: 14
v_gene: TRBV12-3/TRBV12-4

CDR3nt: TGCAGTGCCGGAAAGGCGGGGGTGTTGAATGAGCAGTTCTTC
CDR3aa: CSAGKAGVLNEQFF
d_gene: TRBD2
j_gene: TRBJ2-1
abundance: .
len: 14
v_gene: TRBV20-1

CDR3nt: TGTGCCAGCAGTTTAGTGACAGGTTCGAACACTGAAGCTTTCTTT
CDR3aa: CASSLVTGSNTEAFF
d_gene: .
j_gene: TRBJ1-1
abundance: many
len: 15
v_gene: TRBV12-3/TRBV12-4

CDR3nt: TGTGCCAGCAGTTGGAGAGGTGGCGGAAGCTCCTACGAGCAGTACTTC
CDR3aa: CASSWRGGGSSYEQYF
d_gene: .
j_gene: TRBJ2-7
abundance: .
len: 16
v_gene: TRBV28

CDR3nt: TGTGCCAGCAAGTACCGGGACAGGGGCAGTATTAGCTATGGCTACACCTTC
CDR3aa: CASKYRDRGSISYGYTF
d_gene: TRBD1
j_gene: TRBJ1-2
abundance: .
len: 17
v_gene: TRBV12-3/TRBV12-4

CDR3nt: TGTGCCAGCAGTTACGGACTAGCGGGTGGCCCCTTCTTC
CDR3aa: CASSYGLAGGPFF
d_gene: TRBD2
j_gene: TRBJ2-1
abundance: many
len: 13
v_gene: TRBV12-3/TRBV12-4

CDR3nt: TGTGCCAGCAGTTTACGGACAGGATCTGAGCAGTTCTTC
CDR3aa: CASSLRTGSEQFF
d_gene: TRBD1
j_gene: TRBJ2-1
abundance: many
len: 13
v_gene: TRBV12-3/TRBV12-4

CDR3nt: TGTGCCACCAGCCCTACGACTAGCCGCGCCGGGGAGCTGTTTTTT
CDR3aa: CATSPTTSRAGELFF
d_gene: TRBD2
j_gene: TRBJ2-2
abundance: many
len: 15
v_gene: TRBV15

CDR3nt: TGTGCCAGCAGCCCCTGGACAGGCTCTGGAAACACCATATATTTT
CDR3aa: CASSPWTGSGNTIYF
d_gene: TRBD1
j_gene: TRBJ1-3
abundance: many
len: 15
v_gene: TRBV4-2

CDR3nt: TGTGCCAGTAGGAGGGGTCAAGCGAAGAGGGCCTACAATGAGCAGTTCTTC
CDR3aa: CASRRGQAKRAYNEQFF
d_gene: .
j_gene: TRBJ2-1
abundance: few
len: 17
v_gene: TRBV6-2/TRBV6-3

CDR3nt: TGTGCCAGCAGCGTAGATGGCAGGGGGTCGGGATCACCCCTCCACTTT
CDR3aa: CASSVDGRGSGSPLHF
d_gene: TRBD1
j_gene: TRBJ1-6
abundance: .
len: 16
v_gene: TRBV9

CDR3nt: TGTGCCAGCCCAGTTTGGGGATTGGAAGAGACCCAGTACTTC
CDR3aa: CASPVWGLEETQYF
d_gene: .
j_gene: TRBJ2-5
abundance: .
len: 14
v_gene: TRBV7-9

CDR3nt: TGTGCCAGCAGGGACCAGGACGAGCAGTACTTC
CDR3aa: CASRDQDEQYF
d_gene: .
j_gene: TRBJ2-7
abundance: many
len: 11
v_gene: TRBV12-3/TRBV12-4

CDR3nt: TGTGCCAGCAGTCCCCGGATTGGGGTGATGTCAAATGAGCAGTTCTTC
CDR3aa: CASSPRIGVMSNEQFF
d_gene: .
j_gene: TRBJ2-1
abundance: .
len: 16
v_gene: TRBV12-3/TRBV12-4

CDR3nt: TGCAGCGTGGGGACAGAAGTCACAGATACGCAGTATTTT
CDR3aa: CSVGTEVTDTQYF
d_gene: TRBD1
j_gene: TRBJ2-3
abundance: .
len: 13
v_gene: TRBV29-1

CDR3nt: TGTGCCAGCAGCTTAGAGTCAACTAGCGGGGGGTCGAAGTTCTTC
CDR3aa: CASSLESTSGGSKFF
d_gene: TRBD2
j_gene: TRBJ2-1
abundance: many
len: 15
v_gene: TRBV11-2

CDR3nt: TGCGCCAGCAGCTTGGGGGGACAGGGGATCGACATGAACACTGAAGCTTTCTTT
CDR3aa: CASSLGGQGIDMNTEAFF
d_gene: TRBD1
j_gene: TRBJ1-1
abundance: many
len: 18
v_gene: TRBV5-1

CDR3nt: TGTGCCAGCAGCCAAGATCCCACCGGGGAGCTGTTTTTT
CDR3aa: CASSQDPTGELFF
d_gene: .
j_gene: TRBJ2-2
abundance: many
len: 13
v_gene: TRBV4-2

CDR3nt: TGTGCCAGCAGTCTAGTCAGTATGACCACCGGGGAGCTGTTTTTT
CDR3aa: CASSLVSMTTGELFF
d_gene: .
j_gene: TRBJ2-2
abundance: many
len: 15
v_gene: TRBV12-3/TRBV12-4

CDR3nt: TGTGCCAGCAGCTTCCGTTCGGGTCCCTCCTACAATGAGCAGTTCTTC
CDR3aa: CASSFRSGPSYNEQFF
d_gene: .
j_gene: TRBJ2-1
abundance: .
len: 16
v_gene: TRBV7-2

CDR3nt: TGTGCCAGCAGCTTAAGGGGTGGGGGTGTCGCGCAGTATTTT
CDR3aa: CASSLRGGGVAQYF
d_gene: .
j_gene: TRBJ2-3
abundance: .
len: 14
v_gene: TRBV6-5

CDR3nt: TGCAGCGTTGAAGATCTCTTACGGGCTAGCGGGAGCTACAATGAGCAGTTCTTC
CDR3aa: CSVEDLLRASGSYNEQFF
d_gene: TRBD2
j_gene: TRBJ2-1
abundance: many
len: 18
v_gene: TRBV29-1

CDR3nt: TGTGCCAGCAGCCAAGAGCGGTGGCGGAACTATGGCTACACCTTC
CDR3aa: CASSQERWRNYGYTF
d_gene: .
j_gene: TRBJ1-2
abundance: .
len: 15
v_gene: TRBV3-1

CDR3nt: TGTGCCATCAGTGCAGCTCTCGCGGTGGGGACAGATACGCAGTATTTT
CDR3aa: CAISAALAVGTDTQYF
d_gene: .
j_gene: TRBJ2-3
abundance: .
len: 16
v_gene: TRBV10-3

CDR3nt: TGTGCCAGCAGTCCGGGACAGGGGCCTAGCAATCAGCCCCAGCATTTT
CDR3aa: CASSPGQGPSNQPQHF
d_gene: TRBD1
j_gene: TRBJ1-5
abundance: few
len: 16
v_gene: TRBV6-1

CDR3nt: TGCAGTGCTTCGACTAGCGGGAGCACAGATACGCAGTATTTT
CDR3aa: CSASTSGSTDTQYF
d_gene: TRBD2
j_gene: TRBJ2-3
abundance: many
len: 14
v_gene: TRBV20-1

CDR3nt: TGTGCCACCAGCAGAAAATTACAGGGGCGAGGCGAGCAGTACTTC
CDR3aa: CATSRKLQGRGEQYF
d_gene: TRBD1
j_gene: TRBJ2-7
abundance: few
len: 15
v_gene: TRBV15

CDR3nt: TGTGCCAGCAGTCTTCAGACAGGGTTATACAATGAGCAGTTCTTC
CDR3aa: CASSLQTGLYNEQFF
d_gene: TRBD1
j_gene: TRBJ2-1
abundance: many
len: 15
v_gene: TRBV7-2

CDR3nt: TGTGCCAGCAGTTTAGGTTCCCTAGCTCGGTTTGAGCAGTTCTTC
CDR3aa: CASSLGSLARFEQFF
d_gene: .
j_gene: TRBJ2-1
abundance: many
len: 15
v_gene: TRBV12-3/TRBV12-4

CDR3nt: TGTGCCACCAGTGATCACCGGGACAGCCTGGCAGATACGCAGTATTTT
CDR3aa: CATSDHRDSLADTQYF
d_gene: TRBD1
j_gene: TRBJ2-3
abundance: .
len: 16
v_gene: TRBV24-1

CDR3nt: TGTGCCAGCAGATCGGGACAGTTCACAGATACGCAGTATTTT
CDR3aa: CASRSGQFTDTQYF
d_gene: TRBD1
j_gene: TRBJ2-3
abundance: few
len: 14
v_gene: TRBV5-6

CDR3nt: TGCAGCGTTTCCCGGACAGGGATGAGTTGGGGCTACACCTTC
CDR3aa: CSVSRTGMSWGYTF
d_gene: TRBD1
j_gene: TRBJ1-2
abundance: .
len: 14
v_gene: TRBV29-1

CDR3nt: TGTGCCAGCAGCGGAACAGGGGGCTTAGTCGCCGGGGAGCTGTTTTTT
CDR3aa: CASSGTGGLVAGELFF
d_gene: TRBD1
j_gene: TRBJ2-2
abundance: .
len: 16
v_gene: TRBV9

CDR3nt: TGTGCCAGCAGTTTAGCCGGACAGGAGGAAGCTTTCTTT
CDR3aa: CASSLAGQEEAFF
d_gene: TRBD1
j_gene: TRBJ1-1
abundance: .
len: 13
v_gene: TRBV12-3/TRBV12-4

CDR3nt: TGCAGTGCTAGTTGGGGGGGGACTACCTACGAGCAGTACTTC
CDR3aa: CSASWGGTTYEQYF
d_gene: TRBD2
j_gene: TRBJ2-7
abundance: many
len: 14
v_gene: TRBV20-1